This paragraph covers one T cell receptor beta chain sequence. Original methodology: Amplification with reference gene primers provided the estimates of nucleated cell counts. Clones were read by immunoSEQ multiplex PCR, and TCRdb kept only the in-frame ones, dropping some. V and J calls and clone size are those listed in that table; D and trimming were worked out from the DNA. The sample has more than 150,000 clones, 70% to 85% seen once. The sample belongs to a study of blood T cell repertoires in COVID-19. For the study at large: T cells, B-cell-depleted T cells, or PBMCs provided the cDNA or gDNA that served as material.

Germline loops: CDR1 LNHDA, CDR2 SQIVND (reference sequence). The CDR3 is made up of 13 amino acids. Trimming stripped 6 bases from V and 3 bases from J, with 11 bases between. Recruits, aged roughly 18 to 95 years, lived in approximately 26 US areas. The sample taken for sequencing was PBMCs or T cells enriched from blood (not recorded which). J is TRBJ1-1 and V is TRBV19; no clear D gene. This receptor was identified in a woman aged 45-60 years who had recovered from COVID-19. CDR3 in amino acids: CASRSVGDTEAFF. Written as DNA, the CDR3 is TGTGCCAGTAGAAGTGTCGGGGACACTGAAGCTTTCTTT. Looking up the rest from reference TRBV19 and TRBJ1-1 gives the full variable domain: DGGITQSPKYLFRKEGQNVTLSCEQNLNHDAMYWYRQDPGQGLRLIYYSQIVNDFQKGDIAEGYSVSREKKESFPLTVTSAQKNPTAFYLCASRSVGDTEAFFGQGTRLTVV.